The 21 T cell receptor beta chains below all came from one sample that was sequenced in a study of cytomegalovirus exposure and HLA in healthy donors. The primer mix had 60 Vbeta and 13 Jbeta primers. Assay used: immunoSEQ multiplex PCR; TCRdb lists only in-frame clones, some missing. The table lists about 160,000 clones, about 70% of them singletons, with less than 3% in the top ten. Sequences were obtained from PBMCs. The origin of the receptors is a woman aged 40 to 49 in good health and CMV-seropositive.

The rearrangement links TRBV28 to TRBJ1-5; 8 nucleotides line up with TRBD1. The CDR3 extends over 16 amino acids. Trimming cost V 7 bases and J 2 bases; bases outside gene matches: 10. Germline V lookup: CDR1 MDHEN, CDR2 SYDVKM. The CDR3 is CASTPGGLRGNQPQHF. The CDR3 region has the DNA TGTGCCAGCACCCCAGGGGGCCTACGTGGCAATCAGCCCCAGCATTTT. The whole variable domain, remainder taken from reference TRBV28 and TRBJ1-5, is DVKVTQSSRYLVKRTGEKVFLECVQDMDHENMFWYRQDPGLGLRLIYFSYDVKMKEKGDIPEGYSVSREKKERFSLILESASTNQTSMYLCASTPGGLRGNQPQHFGDGTRLSIL.

V and J are TRBV2 and TRBJ1-5; 9 bases line up with TRBD1. From germline, CDR1 is SNHLY and CDR2 FYNNEI. Unmatched junction bases numbered 9, after V lost 8 bases and J lost 4 bases. The CDR3 is 15 residues long. CDR3 DNA sequence: TGTGCCAGCCGCTCCGGGACAGGGCATAATCAGCCCCAGCATTTT. Amino acid sequence: CASRSGTGHNQPQHF.

This clone was seen just once. The rearrangement links TRBV7-2 to TRBJ2-2; no definite D call. Germline CDR1 and CDR2: SGHTA and FQGNSA. V dropped 2 bases and J dropped 6 bases, with 16 bases sitting between them. The CDR3 covers 16 residues. This chain's CDR3 is CASSLNPGSSSGELFF. In DNA form, the CDR3 reads TGTGCCAGCAGCTTAAACCCAGGTTCTTCGTCCGGGGAGCTGTTTTTT. Combining the CDR3 with reference TRBV7-2 and TRBJ2-2 gives the whole variable domain GAGVSQSPSNKVTEKGKDVELRCDPISGHTALYWYRQSLGQGLEFLIYFQGNSAPDKSGLPSDRFSAERTGGSVSTLTIQRTQQEDSAVYLCASSLNPGSSSGELFFGEGSRLTVL.

This clone was counted only a few times. The CDR3: CASGGTEAFF. The DNA of the CDR3 is TGTGCCAGCGGCGGCACTGAAGCTTTCTTT. The chain is built from TRBV25-1 and TRBJ1-1; D not certain. From germline, CDR1 is MGHDK and CDR2 SYGVNS. V gave up 8 bases and J gave up 4 bases, with 5 bases separating them. This CDR3 contains 10 residues.

The rearrangement links TRBV9 to TRBJ2-7; TRBD2 matches at 10 bases. The CDR3 has 15 amino acids. CDR1 SGDLS and CDR2 YYNGEE come from the germline V gene. J gave up 4 bases and V 0 bases, and 4 bases lay outside the gene matches. In DNA, the CDR3 is TGTGCCAGCAGCGTAGCTAGCGGGGGCTTTTACGAGCAGTACTTC. This codes for CASSVASGGFYEQYF.

The rearrangement uses TRBV6-1 and TRBJ1-3, with D unresolved. V lost 6 bases, J lost 0 bases, and 9 bases lay in between. The CDR3 loop spans 14 amino acids. Germline loops: CDR1 MNHNS, CDR2 SASEGT. CDR3 in DNA: TGTGCCAGCAGCATGGGGAGCTCTGGAAACACCATATATTTT. It codes for CASSMGSSGNTIYF.

The chain links TRBV7-2 to TRBJ2-3; TRBD2 matches 12 bases. CDR3 length: 15 amino acids. V lost 5 bases, J lost 0 bases, and 0 bases stayed unmatched. The germline CDR1 and CDR2 sequences are SGHTA and FQGNSA. The CDR3 reads CASSGTSGSTDTQYF. The CDR3 nucleotides read TGTGCCAGCAGCGGGACTAGCGGGAGCACAGATACGCAGTATTTT.

V gene TRBV18 combines with J gene TRBJ2-5, with D unresolved. CDR1 KGHSH and CDR2 LQKENI come from the germline V gene. V shed 0 bases and J shed 3 bases, with 8 bases lying between them. The CDR3 sequence is 14 residues long. The CDR3 loop is CASSPPFPEETQYF. The CDR3 bases are TGTGCCAGCTCACCACCGTTTCCGGAAGAGACCCAGTACTTC.

The J gene is TRBJ2-2, the V gene TRBV5-4, with D unresolved. This CDR3 has 15 residues. The ends were cut back, 1 base at V and 2 bases at J, with 9 bases in the middle. The germline V gene encodes CDR1 SGHNT and CDR2 YYREEE (reference sequence). CDR3 amino acids: CASSLSGTNTGELFF. In nucleotides, the CDR3 is TGTGCCAGCAGCTTGTCAGGCACTAACACCGGGGAGCTGTTTTTT. The variable domain in full, with the rest retrieved from reference TRBV5-4 and TRBJ2-2, is ETGVTQSPTHLIKTRGQQVTLRCSSQSGHNTVSWYQQALGQGPQFIFQYYREEENGRGNFPPRFSGLQFPNYSSELNVNALELDDSALYLCASSLSGTNTGELFFGEGSRLTVL.

The chain recombines TRBV6-1 with TRBJ2-2, with 9 bases aligning to TRBD1. The germline V gene has CDR1 MNHNS and CDR2 SASEGT. V gave up 6 bases and J gave up 4 bases; unmatched junction bases: 6. This CDR3 has 15 residues. The CDR3 spells CASRPPGQGTGELFF. The CDR3 DNA reads TGTGCCAGCAGACCCCCGGGACAGGGCACCGGGGAGCTGTTTTTT.

J is TRBJ1-1 and V is TRBV6-6; D gene uncertain. The V end lost 6 bases, the J end lost 7 bases, and 15 bases lay between the germline ends. The CDR3 has 13 residues. Germline V gives CDR1 MNHNY, CDR2 SVGAGI (reference sequence). CDR3 residues: CASSPPVGYEAFF. CDR3 nucleotide sequence: TGTGCCAGCAGCCCCCCGGTCGGGTATGAAGCTTTCTTT.

The chain carries TRBV9 and TRBJ1-3, with D perhaps TRBD1 (5 bases). Germline CDR1 reads SGDLS; CDR2 reads YYNGEE. The CDR3 contains 15 residues. V shed 4 bases and J shed 0 bases, with 11 bases lying between them. This chain's CDR3 is CASSPQVSSGNTIYF. The CDR3 DNA follows: TGTGCCAGCAGCCCACAGGTTTCCTCTGGAAACACCATATATTTT.

With regard to this clone: The junction and the germline gene differ at one end; a read error may be behind it. The chain is built from TRBV19 and TRBJ1-5; possible D gene TRBD1, 6 bases. The CDR3 is made up of 15 amino acids. The germline V gene has CDR1 LNHDA and CDR2 SQIVND (reference sequence). DNA for the CDR3: TGTGCCAGTAAAGTGGGGGCAGACAACAATCAGCCCCAGAATTTT. Protein product: CASKVGADNNQPQNF.

The chain is built from TRBV27 and TRBJ2-1; the match to TRBD1 covers 8 bases. After removal of 6 bases from V and 4 bases from J, the junction contained 5 bases not matched to a gene. CDR3 size: 14 residues. CDR1 MNHEY and CDR2 SMNVEV come from the germline V gene (reference sequence). The CDR3 DNA is TGTGCCAGCAGGGGTACAGGGGGGTACAATGAGCAGTTCTTC. It encodes CASRGTGGYNEQFF.

The chain is built from TRBV5-1 and TRBJ2-1; 8 bases are shared with TRBD2. This CDR3 contains 17 residues. Germline V gene data show CDR1 as SGHRS and CDR2 as YFSETQ. V trimming: 2 bases; J trimming: 4 bases; junction bases outside the gene matches: 11. The CDR3 sequence: CASSFSTSAGGYNEQFF. CDR3 coding DNA: TGCGCCAGCAGCTTTTCCACCTCTGCGGGAGGTTACAATGAGCAGTTCTTC.

The chain couples TRBV18 to TRBJ2-1; TRBD2 matches 8 bases. Germline trimming cut 3 bases from V and 10 bases from J; bases unmatched to any gene: 11. CDR3 length: 15 residues. From germline, CDR1 is KGHSH and CDR2 LQKENI. CDR3 sequence reads: CASSPGTSGDEEQFF. The CDR3 bases are TGTGCCAGCTCACCGGGAACTAGCGGCGATGAGGAGCAGTTCTTC. The whole variable domain, remainder taken from reference TRBV18 and TRBJ2-1, is NAGVMQNPRHLVRRRGQEARLRCSPMKGHSHVYWYRQLPEEGLKFMVYLQKENIIDESGMPKERFSAEFPKEGPSILRIQQVVRGDSAAYFCASSPGTSGDEEQFFGPGTRLTVL.

This sequence joins TRBV7-8 and TRBJ1-2; D ambiguous. Germline V gene data show CDR1 as SGHVS and CDR2 as FQNEAQ. This CDR3 region has 13 residues. Trimming cost V 4 bases and J 1 base, with 7 bases left between them. The CDR3 is CASSWQDNYGYTF. The CDR3 coding sequence is TGTGCCAGCAGCTGGCAGGATAACTATGGCTACACCTTC.

CDR3 loop: CASDRDPGANVLTF. The CDR3 bases are TGTGCCAGCGACAGGGACCCAGGGGCCAACGTCCTGACTTTC. V gene TRBV9 combines with J gene TRBJ2-6, with 7 bases matching TRBD1. J lost 4 bases, V lost 7 bases, and 5 bases had no gene match. In germline, CDR1 is SGDLS, CDR2 YYNGEE. CDR3 length: 14 amino acids.

A single count supports this clone. The gene calls are TRBV4-3 and TRBJ2-2; 8 bases match TRBD2. The CDR3 length is 17 residues. Germline loops: CDR1 LGHNA, CDR2 YSLEER. V lost 0 bases and J lost 0; bases outside the gene matches: 3. In DNA, the CDR3 is TGCGCCAGCAGCCAAGATCGAGCGGGGGCGAACACCGGGGAGCTGTTTTTT. Protein sequence: CASSQDRAGANTGELFF.

This chain uses TRBV9 with TRBJ2-5, with 8 bases that match TRBD2. Germline V gives CDR1 SGDLS, CDR2 YYNGEE. The CDR3 runs 14 residues. Losses at the gene ends were 4 bases for V and 5 bases for J; bases not matched to a gene: 7. The CDR3 coding sequence is TGTGCCAGCAGCCCAACGGGACTAGGGGAGACCCAGTACTTC. It encodes CASSPTGLGETQYF.

The chain combines TRBV5-1 with TRBJ2-1, with TRBD2 identical over 8 bases. The CDR3 is made up of 11 amino acids. CDR1 SGHRS and CDR2 YFSETQ come from the germline V gene. Trimming at V came to 4 bases and at J to 16 bases, leaving 7 bases not matched to a gene. CDR3 DNA sequence: TGCGCCAGCAGCAGAGCGGGGGACCATTTCTTC. It codes for CASSRAGDHFF.